The 10 T cell receptor beta chains reported below all come from one sample, sequenced in a study of early T cells in non-severe SARS-CoV-2 infection. TCRdb re-called the 5' RACE reads with MiXCR, one entry per CDR3 protein. The sample lists fewer than 130,000 distinct CDR3 sequences, around 12% seen once, with around 4.1% in the top ten. Sequenced material: whole blood, taken at baseline. All receptors come from an adult who was a healthcare worker with PCR-confirmed SARS-CoV-2 infection or an uninfected control (not recorded which).

This chain uses TRBV12-3 or TRBV12-4 with TRBJ2-7; no clear D gene. Trimming took 4 bases from V and 0 from J, leaving 7 bases between them. The CDR3 consists of 13 residues. The CDR3 DNA reads TGTGCCAGCAGTTCTGGGGACTCCTACGAGCAGTACTTC. Protein sequence: CASSSGDSYEQYF.

Only a few counts were recorded for this clonotype. V gene TRBV3-1 combines with J gene TRBJ2-3; D gene ambiguous. Trimming left V 2 bases short and J 1 base short, with 7 bases between. CDR3 length equals 14 residues. The germline CDR1 and CDR2 sequences are LGHDT and YNNKEL (reference sequence). The CDR3 here is CASSQLTGTDTQYF. For the CDR3, the DNA is TGTGCCAGCAGCCAATTGACCGGCACAGATACGCAGTATTTT.

This clonotype turned up a few times. The chain's CDR3 is CASSPWTSGRQYF. The CDR3 DNA reads as TGTGCCAGCAGTCCTTGGACTAGCGGGAGACAGTACTTC. This sequence joins TRBV27 and TRBJ2-7; 13 bases line up with TRBD2. J gave up 10 bases and V 5 bases, and 5 bases lay outside the gene matches. The CDR3 has 13 residues. The germline gives CDR1 MNHEY, CDR2 SMNVEV (reference sequence).

J is TRBJ2-7 and V is TRBV6-1; no firm D call. Germline-derived CDR1 and CDR2 are MNHNS and SASEGT. Trimming pared 8 bases from V and 0 bases from J, leaving 11 bases between. This CDR3 region has 13 residues. In nucleotides, the CDR3 is TGTGCCAGCGAGAAAGGCAACTCCTACGAGCAGTACTTC. This encodes CASEKGNSYEQYF.

V usage is TRBV3-1 and J usage is TRBJ2-1, with D possibly being TRBD2 (6 bases). Germline-derived CDR1 and CDR2 are LGHDT and YNNKEL (reference sequence). The CDR3 has 17 amino acids. V was shortened by 2 bases and J by 0 bases, with 14 bases between the two germline ends. For the CDR3, the DNA is TGTGCCAGCAGCCAAATTGGCGGGATCAACTCCTACAATGAGCAGTTCTTC. Its translation: CASSQIGGINSYNEQFF.

The genes are TRBV29-1 and TRBJ1-1; no reliable D call. The germline V gene encodes CDR1 SQVTM and CDR2 ANQGSEA. The CDR3 spans 12 residues. CDR3 DNA sequence: TGCAGTGGGGTGACCATGAACACTGAAGCTTTCTTT. This gives the protein CSGVTMNTEAFF.

The table lists this clonotype with many counts. The V and J genes are TRBV28 and TRBJ1-1, with D unclear. Trimming stripped 1 base from V and 0 bases from J, with 12 bases between. This CDR3 contains 16 residues. The V gene's germline CDR1 is MDHEN and CDR2 SYDVKM. The CDR3 DNA follows: TGTGCCAGCAGTTTATATGGTCCCGGGGTGAACACTGAAGCTTTCTTT. It yields the protein CASSLYGPGVNTEAFF.

This clonotype showed up many times. V is TRBV27 and J is TRBJ2-3, with 7 nucleotides matching TRBD1. CDR3 length: 15 residues. V was pared by 5 bases and J by 0 bases, with 5 bases of the junction left unmatched. Germline lookup yields CDR1 MNHEY and CDR2 SMNVEV (reference sequence). Here the CDR3 reads CASSPGQESTDTQYF. In nucleotides, the CDR3 is TGTGCCAGCAGTCCCGGACAGGAGAGCACAGATACGCAGTATTTT.

This clonotype was seen just once. V is TRBV28 and J is TRBJ2-7; D is undetermined. The CDR3 is 14 amino acids. V lost 5 bases and J 5 bases, leaving 16 bases between the germline ends. Germline V CDR1 and CDR2: MDHEN, SYDVKM. The CDR3 sequence: CASSLGGVLDEQYF. The CDR3 nucleotides are TGTGCCAGCAGTCTGGGCGGCGTCCTTGACGAGCAGTACTTC.

This rearrangement joins TRBV7-9 to TRBJ2-2; 9 nucleotides match TRBD2. CDR3 length: 15 residues. The trim removed 5 bases at V and 1 base at J, leaving 2 bases unmatched. Per germline, CDR1 SEHNR and CDR2 FQNEAQ (reference sequence). The chain's CDR3 is CASSRLAVNTGELFF. CDR3 DNA: TGTGCCAGCAGCCGACTAGCGGTGAACACCGGGGAGCTGTTTTTT.